This is a list of T cell receptor beta chains from one sample in a study of blood T cell repertoires in COVID-19. The repertoire was sequenced with immunoSEQ multiplex PCR; TCRdb's copy has only in-frame clones and lacks some. Counted here are around 98,000 clones, about 80% occurring once; the ten biggest clones make up less than 25%. The sequencing input was peripheral blood. The receptors derive from a man in his 70s with acute or convalescent COVID-19. Each CDR3 is given with its conserved first and last residue. D genes are given only for firm matches. The listing skips clone size in some rows; elsewhere it reads once, few, many or a size class.

TGTGCCAGCAGCCGAGAGGGGGACAGGGGGAAACTGTTTTTT,CASSREGDRGKLFF,TRBJ1-4,TRBV14,TRBD1,-
TGTGCCAGCAGTTACTTGGGACAGGTACCCTACGAGCAGTACTTC,CASSYLGQVPYEQYF,TRBJ2-7,TRBV6-5,TRBD1,-
TGTGCCAGCAGCGCTACTAGCGGGGGCAGTTACGAGCAGTACTTC,CASSATSGGSYEQYF,TRBJ2-7,TRBV6-6,TRBD2,once
TGTGCCAGCAGTAAACCTAGCGGGAGGGCCTACACCGGGGAGCTGTTTTTT,CASSKPSGRAYTGELFF,TRBJ2-2,TRBV27,TRBD2,-
TGTGCCAGCAGTCCCGGGACAGTCTACGAGCAGTACTTC,CASSPGTVYEQYF,TRBJ2-7,TRBV7-9,TRBD1,-
TGCAGCGTTAAAAAGGCCAGGGGGGCCGATGAGCAGTTCTTC,CSVKKARGADEQFF,TRBJ2-1,TRBV29-1,-,-
TGTGCCAGCAGTTTCGGACTAGCGAGGGAGCAGTACTTC,CASSFGLAREQYF,TRBJ2-7,TRBV28,TRBD2,-
TGTGCCAGCAGCCCCCGGGCGGGAGTCGGGGAGACCCAGTACTTC,CASSPRAGVGETQYF,TRBJ2-5,TRBV5-6,TRBD2,once
TGTGCCAGCTCACCACCAAGCACAGGGAGTGTTGCTCAGCCCCAGCATTTT,CASSPPSTGSVAQPQHF,TRBJ1-5,TRBV18,-,-
TGTGCCAGCAGCGCCCGACACCTGTCAGAGCAAAACCCCCTCCACTTT,CASSARHLSEQNPLHF,TRBJ1-6,TRBV7-2,-,-
TGTGCCAGCAGTCCCAGAGGGACAGGGGTATCCTACGAGCAGTACTTC,CASSPRGTGVSYEQYF,TRBJ2-7,TRBV27,TRBD1,once
TGTGCCACCAGCAGACAGAACTATGGCTACACCTTC,CATSRQNYGYTF,TRBJ1-2,TRBV15,-,few
TGTGCCAGCAGTTACTCGGGAGGGGAGTACACTGAAGCTTTCTTT,CASSYSGGEYTEAFF,TRBJ1-1,TRBV6-5,-,once
TGTGCCAGCAGTTCCTCCGGGTTCTACACTGAAGCTTTCTTT,CASSSSGFYTEAFF,TRBJ1-1,TRBV6-5,-,once
TGTGCCAGCAGAAGCTCGATCAATGAAGCTTTCTTT,CASRSSINEAFF,TRBJ1-1,TRBV28,-,-
TGCGCCAGCAGCCTAGGACTAGCGGGAAAAAGCACAGATACGCAGTATTTT,CASSLGLAGKSTDTQYF,TRBJ2-3,TRBV5-1,TRBD2,-
TGTGCCAGCCAGGGCGACAGGGAGTACGAGCAGTACTTC,CASQGDREYEQYF,TRBJ2-7,TRBV2,TRBD1,few
TGTGCCAGCAGCTTACTAGCGGCCGCCAACTACGAGCAGTACTTC,CASSLLAAANYEQYF,TRBJ2-7,TRBV7-2,TRBD2,few
TGTGCCAGTAGTACTGGGACAGTCGGCGGAAACACCATATATTTT,CASSTGTVGGNTIYF,TRBJ1-3,TRBV19,TRBD1,-
TGCGCCAGCAGCTTACCAGGGGGCTACACTGAAGCTTTCTTT,CASSLPGGYTEAFF,TRBJ1-1,TRBV5-1,TRBD1,-
TGCAGCGTGGCTAATTTGGGGGCGCGGGGCTACACCTTC,CSVANLGARGYTF,TRBJ1-2,TRBV29-1,-,-
TGTGCCAGTAGTATAGCGGGCGGCAGGGGCAATCAGCCCCAGCATTTT,CASSIAGGRGNQPQHF,TRBJ1-5,TRBV19,-,-
TGTGCCAGCTCACGCGACACAGGGTACAATGAGCAGTTCTTC,CASSRDTGYNEQFF,TRBJ2-1,TRBV18,-,-
TGTGCCATCAGTGGGACTAGCGGCACAGATACGCAGTATTTT,CAISGTSGTDTQYF,TRBJ2-3,TRBV10-3,TRBD2,-
TGTGCCAGCAGCTTGTCGGGGAGGCCCACCTGGGATACGCAGTATTTT,CASSLSGRPTWDTQYF,TRBJ2-3,TRBV7-9,-,-
TGTGCCAGCCGAGGACGTCGGGATATGGGCAATGAGCAGTTCTTC,CASRGRRDMGNEQFF,TRBJ2-1,TRBV18,-,-
TGTGCCAGCAGCCAAGAAGCGACAGCGGGGCACAATTCACCCCTCCACTTT,CASSQEATAGHNSPLHF,TRBJ1-6,TRBV4-2,-,-
TGTGCCAGCAGCTTGGAGGCCCCGGGACAGGGGTACGAGCAGTACTTC,CASSLEAPGQGYEQYF,TRBJ2-7,TRBV5-6,TRBD1,-
TGTGCCAGCAGCTTAGCGGGAAGATCAGAGACCCAGTACTTC,CASSLAGRSETQYF,TRBJ2-5,TRBV5-4,TRBD2,-
TGCGCCAGCAGCCAAGATTGGGAGGGGTCGACGTTCCAATATGGCTACACCTTC,CASSQDWEGSTFQYGYTF,TRBJ1-2,TRBV4-1,-,-
TGTGCCAGCTCACCACCGCCCCTTGGAACAGGGAGCTCCTACGAGCAGTACTTC,CASSPPPLGTGSSYEQYF,TRBJ2-7,TRBV18,-,few
TGCAGTGCTAGTGTTTGGGCCTCTAGCGGGAGCTACACCTACAATGAGCAGTTCTTC,CSASVWASSGSYTYNEQFF,TRBJ2-1,TRBV20-1,TRBD2,-
TGTGCCACCAGTAGGACAGTCAATGAGCAGTTCTTC,CATSRTVNEQFF,TRBJ2-1,TRBV15,-,-
TGTGCCAGCAGAGCTGGGACAGTGATTCAAGAGACCCAGTACTTC,CASRAGTVIQETQYF,TRBJ2-5,TRBV7-8,TRBD1,many
TGTGCCAGTAGTATAGGGGGGACTTGGGAGACCCAGTACTTC,CASSIGGTWETQYF,TRBJ2-5,TRBV19,-,-
TGTGCCAGCAGCTTAGAGTGGAGCGGCCAAGAGACCCAGTACTTC,CASSLEWSGQETQYF,TRBJ2-5,TRBV7-9,-,once
TGTGCCAGCAGTTACTTACAGAGAAACACTGAAGCTTTCTTT,CASSYLQRNTEAFF,TRBJ1-1,TRBV6-2/TRBV6-3,-,-
TGTGCCACCAAGGGACAGTTGGGCGAGCAGTACTTC,CATKGQLGEQYF,TRBJ2-7,TRBV24-1,TRBD1,-
TGTGCCAGCTCAGCGGGAGCGGAGGATACGCAGTATTTT,CASSAGAEDTQYF,TRBJ2-3,TRBV18,TRBD2,-
TGTGCCACCAGAAACGGGTATAACACAGATACGCAGTATTTT,CATRNGYNTDTQYF,TRBJ2-3,TRBV15,-,-
TGCGCCAGCAGTGGATGGGAGATACTGCGGGAGGGTAGCAATGAGCAGTTCTTC,CASSGWEILREGSNEQFF,TRBJ2-1,TRBV10-1,TRBD2,-
TGTGCCAGCAGCTCAGTAGCGGGAGTGTACACCGGGGAGCTGTTTTTT,CASSSVAGVYTGELFF,TRBJ2-2,TRBV5-6,TRBD2,-
TGCAGTGCTACGAGAGAAGAGACCCAGTACTTC,CSATREETQYF,TRBJ2-5,TRBV20-1,-,-
TGTGCCAGTAGGGCTAGCGGGAGTTACAATGAGCAGTTCTTC,CASRASGSYNEQFF,TRBJ2-1,TRBV19,TRBD2,few
TGTGCCAGCAGGCCCCGCGGAAACACTGAAGCTTTCTTT,CASRPRGNTEAFF,TRBJ1-1,TRBV6-6,-,-
TGTGCCAGCAGCTCCCTGACTAGCGCCGGGGAGCTGTTTTTT,CASSSLTSAGELFF,TRBJ2-2,TRBV7-3,TRBD2,-
TGCGCCAGCAGCTACGAATGGAGCTCTGGAAACACCATATATTTT,CASSYEWSSGNTIYF,TRBJ1-3,TRBV5-1,-,-
TGTGCCAGCAGGTTTTTTAATCAGAATGAGCAGTTCTTC,CASRFFNQNEQFF,TRBJ2-1,TRBV27,-,-
TGTGCCACCAGCAGACGGACAGGGGGAGCTTTCTTT,CATSRRTGGAFF,TRBJ1-1,TRBV15,TRBD1,-
TGTGCCAGCAGTTTAACAGGGGGTTCGTATGGCTACACCTTC,CASSLTGGSYGYTF,TRBJ1-2,TRBV28,TRBD1,once
TGTGCCAGCAGTTCGCCTAGCGGATTTTACAATGAGCAGTTCTTC,CASSSPSGFYNEQFF,TRBJ2-1,TRBV7-2,TRBD2,-
TGTGCCAGCGGAAGGGACAATCCCTCCGAGCAGTACTTC,CASGRDNPSEQYF,TRBJ2-7,TRBV2,-,-
TGTGCCAGCAGAGAGACAGGGGAAGGTTCACCCCTCCACTTT,CASRETGEGSPLHF,TRBJ1-6,TRBV2,TRBD1,few
TGTGCCAGCAGCTCCGGACAGGGGGCCTTCTATGGCTACACCTTC,CASSSGQGAFYGYTF,TRBJ1-2,TRBV7-2,TRBD1,-
TGTGCCACCAGCTCCGGGACACGTCAAGAGACCCAGTACTTC,CATSSGTRQETQYF,TRBJ2-5,TRBV15,-,-
TGTGCTAGCAGTACGGGACTAGCGGGAGGGAACAATGAGCAGTTCTTC,CASSTGLAGGNNEQFF,TRBJ2-1,TRBV7-7,TRBD2,once
TGTGCCAGCAGCCAGGTTCGAGTAAACACCGGGGAGCTGTTTTTT,CASSQVRVNTGELFF,TRBJ2-2,TRBV16,-,-